The 22 T cell receptor beta chains below all came from one sample that was sequenced in a study of OX40 agonist ivuxolimab in advanced cancers. The repertoire was sequenced with immunoSEQ multiplex PCR; TCRdb's copy has only in-frame clones and lacks some. This sample has over 45,000 clones, with approximately 79% found just once. Here the sequenced sample was CD4+ or CD8+ T cells sorted from blood, taken in a trial of the OX40 agonist ivuxolimab. These receptors all stem from an adult with an advanced solid tumor such as melanoma, head and neck, liver or kidney cancer.

V gene TRBV7-2 combines with J gene TRBJ2-3; 9 bases align to TRBD2. J lost 4 bases, V lost 2 bases, and 7 bases had no gene match. This CDR3 has 16 residues. Per germline, CDR1 SGHTA and CDR2 FQGNSA. CDR3 nucleotide sequence: TGTGCCAGCAGCTTACCTCCGGGACTAGCCTCAGATACGCAGTATTTT. It is translated as CASSLPPGLASDTQYF.

V gene TRBV5-8 combines with J gene TRBJ2-7; D unresolved. V lost 6 bases and J lost 0, with 10 bases in between. The CDR3 has 13 residues. Germline loops: CDR1 SGHTS, CDR2 YDEGEE. DNA for the CDR3: TGTGCCAGCATAGGCAGATTCTCCTACGAGCAGTACTTC. It specifies CASIGRFSYEQYF.

The chain uses TRBV5-1 and TRBJ2-2; D might be TRBD1 (6 bases). The CDR3 is 14 amino acids. Trimming left V 3 bases short and J 3 bases short, with 9 bases between. Germline values: CDR1 SGHRS, CDR2 YFSETQ. Written as DNA, the CDR3 is TGCGCCAGCAGCTCAGGGGTTGACACCGGGGAGCTGTTTTTT. Protein: CASSSGVDTGELFF. Using reference TRBV5-1 and TRBJ2-2 for the parts outside the CDR3, the full variable domain is KAGVTQTPRYLIKTRGQQVTLSCSPISGHRSVSWYQQTPGQGLQFLFEYFSETQRNKGNFPGRFSGRQFSNSRSEMNVSTLELGDSALYLCASSSGVDTGELFFGEGSRLTVL.

The chain recombines TRBV5-1 with TRBJ1-1; D is possibly TRBD1 (5 bases). Germline V lookup: CDR1 SGHRS, CDR2 YFSETQ. This CDR3 has 14 amino acids. Trimming shortened V by 5 bases and J by 2 bases, and 13 bases separated the two germline ends. In DNA form, the CDR3 reads TGCGCCAGCAGACAACCGGGACTAAACACTGAAGCTTTCTTT. The encoded protein is CASRQPGLNTEAFF.

The chain is built from TRBV7-9 and TRBJ1-3, with a weak D call TRBD1 (5 bases). Germline-derived CDR1 and CDR2 are SEHNR and FQNEAQ (reference sequence). The CDR3 sequence is 17 residues long. The V end lost 5 bases, the J end lost 0 bases, and 17 bases lay between the germline ends. CDR3 region: CASSPQGGAPSGNTIYF. The CDR3 DNA follows: TGTGCCAGCAGCCCCCAGGGAGGGGCTCCCTCTGGAAACACCATATATTTT.

This chain uses TRBV5-4 with TRBJ2-1; D remains unclear. With 6 bases removed from V and 5 bases from J, the gap between germline ends came to 15 bases. This CDR3 is 14 amino acids long. From germline, CDR1 is SGHNT and CDR2 YYREEE (reference sequence). The CDR3 nucleotides are TGTGCCAGCAACCTGGGTCTTGTTGACAATGAGCAGTTCTTC. This codes for CASNLGLVDNEQFF.

This chain joins TRBV7-2 and TRBJ2-3; 8 positions agree with TRBD2. J gave up 1 base and V 1 base, and 7 bases lay outside the gene matches. Germline CDR1 SGHTA, CDR2 FQGNSA. The CDR3 has 17 amino acids. CDR3 sequence (DNA): TGTGCCAGCAGCTTAGGTCTCGATAGCGGGGGCACAGATACGCAGTATTTT. Its translation is CASSLGLDSGGTDTQYF.

The V and J genes are TRBV4-3 and TRBJ2-7; 8 bases agree with TRBD1. The germline V gene has CDR1 LGHNA and CDR2 YSLEER. The CDR3 sequence is 17 residues long. The V gene end was trimmed by 0 bases and the J gene end by 2 bases; junction bases not matched to a gene: 9. CDR3 sequence (DNA): TGCGCCAGCAGCCAAGAAGGGGGGTCGACAGGGGCCTACGAGCAGTACTTC. Translating gives CASSQEGGSTGAYEQYF.

This rearrangement joins TRBV7-8 to TRBJ2-3, with D possibly being TRBD1 (6 bases). Germline CDR1 and CDR2: SGHVS and FQNEAQ. The V end lost 7 bases, the J end lost 6 bases, and 17 bases lay between the germline ends. The CDR3 has 14 amino acids. This chain's CDR3 is CASTKDSSVDTQYF. CDR3 bases: TGTGCCAGCACCAAGGACAGCTCCGTGGATACGCAGTATTTT. The whole variable domain, filled in from reference TRBV7-8 and TRBJ2-3, reads GAGVSQSPRYKVAKRGQDVALRCDPISGHVSLFWYQQALGQGPEFLTYFQNEAQLDKSGLPSDRFFAERPEGSVSTLKIQRTQQEDSAVYLCASTKDSSVDTQYFGPGTRLTVL.

The chain combines TRBV20-1 with TRBJ1-2; D is undetermined. The CDR3 runs 10 residues. V shed 6 bases and J shed 8 bases, with 10 bases lying between them. Looked up from germline, CDR1 is DFQATT and CDR2 is SNEGSKA (reference sequence). CDR3 in DNA: TGCAGTGCAAATGCGCGGGGCTACACCTTC. Its translation: CSANARGYTF.

This rearrangement joins TRBV6-1 to TRBJ1-5; 10 nucleotides line up with TRBD1. This CDR3 is 15 amino acids long. J gave up 2 bases and V 6 bases, and 4 bases lay outside the gene matches. Germline V gene sequence: CDR1 MNHNS, CDR2 SASEGT. The CDR3 loop reads CASRGQGQGNQPQHF. For the CDR3, the DNA is TGTGCCAGCAGGGGACAGGGGCAGGGCAATCAGCCCCAGCATTTT.

This clone turned up a few times. The V and J genes are TRBV7-9 and TRBJ1-1; the D is unclear. Germline CDR1 is SEHNR and CDR2 is FQNEAQ (reference sequence). The germline V and J ends were trimmed by 1 base and 5 bases, with 8 bases remaining between them. CDR3 length equals 13 residues. Here the CDR3 reads CASSLERQTEAFF. In DNA form, the CDR3 reads TGTGCCAGCAGCTTAGAAAGACAAACTGAAGCTTTCTTT.

In the case of this clone: At one end, the junction sequence differs from germline, possibly due to a read error. CDR3 nucleotide sequence: TGTGCTAGCAGCTTAGCAATCCCCGAGACCCAGTACTTC. Encoded protein: CASSLAIPETQYF. V and J are TRBV7-7 and TRBJ2-5; the D is unclear. This CDR3 is built from 13 residues. Germline V gene sequence: CDR1 SSHAT, CDR2 FNYEAQ (reference sequence).

The chain uses TRBV7-9 and TRBJ2-2; TRBD2 matches at 7 bases. Germline V CDR1 and CDR2: SEHNR, FQNEAQ (reference sequence). The CDR3 runs 14 residues. After removal of 4 bases from V and 7 bases from J, the junction contained 6 bases not matched to a gene. CDR3 DNA: TGTGCCAGCAGCTCCCAGCGGGGAGGCGGGGAGCTGTTTTTT. Encoded protein: CASSSQRGGGELFF.

J is TRBJ1-1 and V is TRBV19; D is perhaps TRBD1 (6 bases). Germline V gene lookup returns CDR1 LNHDA and CDR2 SQIVND (reference sequence). CDR3 length equals 13 residues. The ends were cut back, 7 bases at V and 4 bases at J, with 13 bases in the middle. CDR3 bases: TGTGCCAGTAATAGTGGGGGCGGCACTGAAGCTTTCTTT. Encoded protein: CASNSGGGTEAFF.

This clone was detected a few times. This chain links TRBV11-3 with TRBJ2-2, with D perhaps matching TRBD2 (6 bases). V gave up 4 bases and J gave up 3 bases, with 18 bases separating them. CDR3 size: 17 residues. Germline V gives CDR1 SGHNT, CDR2 YENEEA. CDR3 loop: CASSSPSAGLYTGELFF. The CDR3 DNA reads as TGTGCCAGCAGCTCCCCCTCGGCGGGGCTCTACACCGGGGAGCTGTTTTTT.

The chain carries TRBV4-3 and TRBJ2-7; D unclear. The CDR3 runs 15 residues. The germline gives CDR1 LGHNA, CDR2 YSLEER. V was pared by 0 bases and J by 2 bases, with 11 bases between. Written as DNA, the CDR3 is TGCGCCAGCAGCCAAGAAGTTAGCCGCCCCTACGAGCAGTACTTC. It is translated as CASSQEVSRPYEQYF.

This chain uses TRBV30 with TRBJ2-7, with unresolved D. The CDR3 has 12 amino acids. V lost 3 bases, J lost 6 bases, and 12 bases lay in between. In germline, CDR1 is GTSNPN, CDR2 SVGIG (reference sequence). The DNA of the CDR3 is TGTGCCTGGAGGTCCCTGACCCTCGAGCAGTACTTC. The encoded protein is CAWRSLTLEQYF.

CDR3 nucleotide sequence: TGCGCCAGCAGCGCGGGACAGGGGGAAACTGAAGCTTTCTTT. Its translation: CASSAGQGETEAFF. This chain links TRBV5-1 with TRBJ1-1; 11 bases fit TRBD1. CDR1 is SGHRS and CDR2 is YFSETQ in the germline V gene. The CDR3 extends over 14 amino acids. V shed 4 bases, J shed 5 bases, and the junction held 4 bases outside the gene matches.

The V call is TRBV7-6, the J call TRBJ1-6, with D perhaps matching TRBD1 (5 bases). Germline V CDR1 and CDR2: SGHVS, FNYEAQ. V shed 5 bases and J shed 7 bases, with 21 bases lying between them. The CDR3 sequence is 17 residues long. The CDR3, as DNA: TGTGCCAGCAGCCGAACCCCCCCGGGACGGGGAAATTCACCCCTCCACTTT. Residues: CASSRTPPGRGNSPLHF.

The rearrangement links TRBV28 to TRBJ1-5; TRBD1 might be the D (6 bases). Trimming took off 10 bases at V and 9 bases at J, with 25 bases between the two ends. Germline V gives CDR1 MDHEN, CDR2 SYDVKM. This CDR3 spans 15 amino acids. The CDR3 DNA sequence: TGTGCCACTAAGGACAGATCCCCATCAGGAGGGCCCCAGCATTTT. It encodes CATKDRSPSGGPQHF.

The chain carries TRBV6-5 and TRBJ2-5; D remains ambiguous. The J call could be wrong; TRBJ2-7 is a better fit for the DNA end. CDR3 length: 14 residues. CDR1 is MNHEY and CDR2 is SVGAGI in the germline V gene. CDR3: CASSYSSLPSEQYF. CDR3 nucleotide sequence: TGTGCCAGCAGTTACTCGAGCCTCCCGTCCGAGCAGTACTTC.